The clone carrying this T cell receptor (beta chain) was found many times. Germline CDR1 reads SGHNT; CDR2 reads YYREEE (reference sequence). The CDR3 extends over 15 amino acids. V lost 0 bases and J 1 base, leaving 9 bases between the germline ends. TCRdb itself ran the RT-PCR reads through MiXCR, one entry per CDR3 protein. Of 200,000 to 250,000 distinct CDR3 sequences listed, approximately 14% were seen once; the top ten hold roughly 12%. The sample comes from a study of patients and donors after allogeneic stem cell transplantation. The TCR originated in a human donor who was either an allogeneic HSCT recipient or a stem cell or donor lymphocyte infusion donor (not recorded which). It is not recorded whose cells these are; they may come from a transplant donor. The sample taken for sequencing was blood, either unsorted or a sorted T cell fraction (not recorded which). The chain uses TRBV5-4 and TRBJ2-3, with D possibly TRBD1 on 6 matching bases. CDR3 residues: CASSLEGQRTDTQYF. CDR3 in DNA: TGTGCCAGCAGCTTGGAGGGACAACGCACAGATACGCAGTATTTT.